The 5 T cell receptor beta chains below were found in one sample sequenced in a study of T cell repertoires in urothelial bladder cancer. Generated by immunoSEQ multiplex PCR, the TCRdb table keeps only in-frame clones and is missing some. The table has around 11,000 clones, approximately 71% seen once. The specimen sequenced was tumor-infiltrating cells from bladder cancer. These receptors all stem from a human donor with a benign inflammatory bladder lesion.

The chain's CDR3 is CASSVGGASGTQYF. For the CDR3, the DNA is TGTGCCAGCAGTGTCGGGGGGGCCAGTGGAACGCAGTATTTT. The rearrangement joins TRBV11-2 to TRBJ2-3; 8 nucleotides line up with TRBD2. CDR3 length: 14 residues. Germline V gene data show CDR1 as SGHAT and CDR2 as FQNNGV. The ends lost 6 bases at V and 9 bases at J; junction bases unmatched: 11.

The rearrangement joins TRBV29-1 to TRBJ2-2; 9 nucleotides align to TRBD2. Losses at the gene ends were 3 bases for V and 1 base for J; bases not matched to a gene: 3. CDR1 and CDR2 from the germline V gene are SQVTM and ANQGSEA. This CDR3 is 15 amino acids long. The CDR3 is CSVELAGLNTGELFF. The CDR3 region has the DNA TGCAGCGTTGAGCTAGCGGGGTTGAACACCGGGGAGCTGTTTTTT.

The rearrangement joins TRBV2 to TRBJ1-2, with 9 bases fitting TRBD1. V shed 4 bases and J 7 bases; nucleotides not matched to a gene: 10. The CDR3 runs to 15 residues. Germline CDR1 reads SNHLY; CDR2 reads FYNNEI. CDR3 amino acids: CASSVTGGARGGYTF. In DNA, the CDR3 is TGTGCCAGCAGTGTAACAGGGGGCGCCCGAGGTGGCTACACCTTC.

The rearrangement joins TRBV19 to TRBJ2-7; the D gene is possibly TRBD1 (6 bases). This CDR3 comprises 13 residues. V lost 4 bases and J lost 5, with 12 bases in between. The germline V gene has CDR1 LNHDA and CDR2 SQIVND (reference sequence). CDR3 nucleotide sequence: TGTGCCAGTAGTAGAGCAGGGGTACACGAGCAGTACTTC. Residues: CASSRAGVHEQYF.

CDR3 DNA: TGTGCCATCAGTGAGCCGGACGGTTGGTCTGGAAACACCATATATTTT. Its translation is CAISEPDGWSGNTIYF. This rearrangement joins TRBV10-3 to TRBJ1-3; no clear D. This CDR3 is built from 16 residues. V was trimmed by 2 bases and J by 1 base, leaving 12 bases between them. Germline V gene lookup returns CDR1 ENHRY and CDR2 SYGVKD.